These 6 T cell receptor beta chains were sequenced from one sample in a study of CD4 and CD8 cells across lung adenocarcinoma regions. MiXCR, run by TCRdb on the PCR reads, gives a single entry per CDR3 protein. Counted here are around 27,000 distinct CDR3 sequences, over 45% occurring once; the ten biggest clones make up 45% to 60%. Sequencing was done on a sample of CD8+ T cells from the center of a lung tumor. Every receptor here comes from a male donor with lung adenocarcinoma. The CD4 and CD8 labels of this study may be unreliable.

V gene TRBV6-1 combines with J gene TRBJ2-2; D call uncertain. The assigned J gene may be wrong: the sequence end matches TRBJ2-3 better. The CDR3 is 15 residues long. The germline gives CDR1 MNHNS, CDR2 SASEGT. The CDR3 loop is CASSVEVVGSDEQYF. CDR3 DNA: TGTGCCAGCAGTGTCGAGGTTGTGGGCAGCGATGAGCAGTATTTT.

The chain carries TRBV6-2 or TRBV6-3 and TRBJ1-1; TRBD1 aligns across 7 bases. Trimming took 6 bases from V and 0 from J; bases not matched to a gene: 4. Germline values: CDR1 MNHEY, CDR2 SVGEGT. The CDR3 loop spans 14 amino acids. For the CDR3, the DNA is TGTGCCAGCAGCCGGCAGGGGGTGAACACTGAAGCTTTCTTT. Its protein is CASSRQGVNTEAFF.

In its sample, this clonotype was seen a few times. The chain links TRBV11-3 to TRBJ2-2; weak D call: TRBD2 (7 bases). Trimming took 5 bases from V and 6 from J, leaving 16 bases between them. This CDR3 is 15 amino acids long. The germline V gene has CDR1 SGHNT and CDR2 YENEEA. CDR3 bases: TGTGCCAGCAGCCCTGGGGGGGGGCTGGCCGGGGAGCTGTTTTTT. Translated: CASSPGGGLAGELFF.

This clonotype was observed a handful of times. This chain uses TRBV25-1 with TRBJ2-6; 7 bases match TRBD1. The J call may be faulty, since TRBJ2-5 better matches the DNA end. The CDR3 extends over 19 amino acids. CDR1 and CDR2 (germline): MGHDK, SYGVNS. CDR3 nucleotides: TGTGCCAGCAGTGGGGCGGCCCAGGGGGTAGGCTCTGGGGCCAACGTCCAGTACTTC. It is translated as CASSGAAQGVGSGANVQYF.

The count of this clonotype is one. CDR3 sequence: CASTPQETQYF. The DNA for the CDR3 is TGTGCCAGCACCCCCCAAGAGACCCAGTACTTC. The genes are TRBV6-1 and TRBJ2-5; D uncertain. V lost 7 bases to trimming and J lost 1 base, with 4 bases between them. This CDR3 is 11 amino acids long. Germline CDR1 reads MNHNS; CDR2 reads SASEGT.

The chain has TRBV6-1 and TRBJ1-3; D may be TRBD1 (6 bases). Germline CDR1 reads MNHNS; CDR2 reads SASEGT. The CDR3 extends over 15 amino acids. Trimming stripped 1 base from V and 7 bases from J, with 14 bases between. CDR3 DNA: TGTGCCAGCAGTGAAGAGGGACACCTCGCTAACACCATATATTTT. It is translated as CASSEEGHLANTIYF.